This TCR beta chain derives from a study of T cells in localized non-small cell lung cancer. Study results and limitations: It was uninvolved adjacent lung that showed the highest T cell clonality, exceeding tumor. Of the top 100 tumor clones, median 57 were in adjacent lung, some 30 among its top 100. Higher blood T cell density went with longer overall survival.

A remark on this clone: Its antigen is currently unknown.

TCRdb's table, derived via immunoSEQ multiplex PCR, lists solely in-frame clones and lacks some. This sample yields 25,000 to 35,000 clones, of which 90% to 95% are seen a single time; 5.5% to 6% belongs to the top ten. The CDR3 loop spans 12 amino acids. Germline lookup yields CDR1 SGHRS and CDR2 YFSETQ. The ends were cut back, 4 bases at V and 10 bases at J, with 12 bases in the middle. The V and J genes are TRBV5-1 and TRBJ2-4; D is unclear. This clonotype was sampled from a man between 40 and 70 years old with stage II lung adenocarcinoma. The starting material was PBMCs, obtained before any cancer treatment. CDR3: CASSADPSIQYF. The CDR3 region has the DNA TGCGCCAGCAGCGCCGACCCCTCTATTCAGTACTTC.